The 26 T cell receptor beta chains presented below share a single source sample, sequenced in a study of CD8 T cells in ankylosing spondylitis. Regarding the study as a whole: A TCR beta motif of seven or eight highly homologous variants appeared characteristic of ankylosing spondylitis blood.

The antigens of these receptors remain unknown. One entry per CDR3 protein, called by TCRdb with MiXCR from the 5' RACE reads. The table lists some 840,000 distinct CDR3 sequences, roughly 10% of them singletons. The specimen was blood, either unsorted or a sorted T cell fraction (not recorded which). The receptors come from a male donor with ankylosing spondylitis.

This clonotype has more than one count but fewer than ten. CDR3 sequence: CASSLTDFGELFF. CDR3 DNA: TGTGCCAGCAGCTTAACCGATTTCGGGGAGCTGTTTTTT. The genes are TRBV7-2 and TRBJ2-2; D is undetermined. Trimming left V 2 bases short and J 7 bases short, with 8 bases between. The CDR3 loop spans 13 amino acids. Looked up from germline, CDR1 is SGHTA and CDR2 is FQGNSA.

The chain has TRBV7-2 and TRBJ1-2; D is possibly TRBD1 (6 bases). Per the germline V gene, CDR1 is SGHTA and CDR2 is FQGNSA. Trimming took off 2 bases at V and 0 bases at J, with 10 bases between the two ends. CDR3 length equals 15 residues. CDR3 amino acids: CASSLKPGANYGYTF. Here the CDR3 DNA reads TGTGCCAGCAGCTTAAAACCAGGGGCTAACTATGGCTACACCTTC.

The chain uses TRBV7-2 and TRBJ2-2, with 10 bases fitting TRBD2. The CDR3 covers 16 residues. Per germline, CDR1 SGHTA and CDR2 FQGNSA. Trimming at V came to 2 bases and at J to 3 bases, leaving 3 bases not matched to a gene. The CDR3 protein is CASSLTSGVDTGELFF. In DNA form, the CDR3 reads TGTGCCAGCAGCTTAACTAGCGGGGTAGACACCGGGGAGCTGTTTTTT.

This clonotype was found a few times. This rearrangement joins TRBV7-9 to TRBJ2-1; no definite D call. This CDR3 has 13 amino acids. The V end was cut by 3 bases, the J end by 9 bases, with 12 bases between. Germline CDR1 reads SEHNR; CDR2 reads FQNEAQ (reference sequence). DNA for the CDR3: TGTGCCAGCAGCTTTGACCCCCTAGGTGAGCAGTTCTTC. This encodes CASSFDPLGEQFF.

This clonotype occurred many times. This chain joins TRBV5-6 and TRBJ2-3, with D perhaps assigned TRBD1 or TRBD2 (5 bases each). Per the germline V gene, CDR1 is SGHDT and CDR2 is YYEEEE. V was pared by 3 bases and J by 5 bases, with 13 bases between. The CDR3 is 14 residues long. CDR3 in DNA: TGTGCCAGCAGCTGGGACCGTGGGAGAGATACGCAGTATTTT. This translates into CASSWDRGRDTQYF.

The chain recombines TRBV20-1 with TRBJ2-1, with unresolved D. This CDR3 is built from 12 residues. V was pared by 4 bases and J by 5 bases, with 9 bases between. Germline V gene lookup returns CDR1 DFQATT and CDR2 SNEGSKA (reference sequence). The CDR3, as DNA: TGCAGTGCTAACTACCTTCACAATGAGCAGTTCTTC. Protein sequence: CSANYLHNEQFF.

The rearrangement joins TRBV5-4 to TRBJ2-1, with 13 positions matching TRBD2. The CDR3 totals 16 residues. V dropped 4 bases and J dropped 3; count of bases not matched to a gene: 4. Germline CDR1 is SGHNT and CDR2 is YYREEE (reference sequence). The CDR3 region is CASSEGLAGNYNEQFF. The CDR3 DNA follows: TGTGCCAGCAGCGAGGGACTAGCGGGGAACTACAATGAGCAGTTCTTC.

The gene calls are TRBV20-1 and TRBJ1-5, with 11 bases that match TRBD1. There are 14 residues in the CDR3. J was trimmed by 5 bases and V by 3 bases; bases with no gene match: 3. Germline CDR1 and CDR2: DFQATT and SNEGSKA (reference sequence). This CDR3 is CSASGTGGDQPQHF. CDR3 DNA: TGCAGTGCTAGCGGGACAGGGGGGGATCAGCCCCAGCATTTT.

The J gene is TRBJ1-4, the V gene TRBV11-2; D not resolved. The germline V gene has CDR1 SGHAT and CDR2 FQNNGV. The CDR3 spans 19 residues. V was shortened by 3 bases and J by 10 bases, with 30 bases between the two germline ends. This CDR3 reads CASSLQKRGWGGARGKLFF. CDR3 coding DNA: TGTGCCAGCAGCTTGCAGAAACGAGGCTGGGGAGGTGCCAGAGGAAAACTGTTTTTT. The complete variable domain, with remaining parts taken from reference TRBV11-2 and TRBJ1-4, reads EAGVAQSPRYKIIEKRQSVAFWCNPISGHATLYWYQQILGQGPKLLIQFQNNGVVDDSQLPKDRFSAERLKGVDSTLKIQPAKLEDSAVYLCASSLQKRGWGGARGKLFFGSGTQLSVL.

The rearrangement links TRBV7-2 to TRBJ2-7; D is possibly TRBD2 (5 bases). Germline V gene data show CDR1 as SGHTA and CDR2 as FQGNSA. Trimming shortened V by 4 bases and J by 7 bases, and 11 bases separated the two germline ends. The CDR3 has 12 amino acids. The CDR3 DNA reads as TGTGCCAGCAGCTGGCTAGGGAGAGAGCAGTACTTC. Translation gives CASSWLGREQYF. Together with reference TRBV7-2 and TRBJ2-7, the CDR3 gives the full variable domain: GAGVSQSPSNKVTEKGKDVELRCDPISGHTALYWYRQSLGQGLEFLIYFQGNSAPDKSGLPSDRFSAERTGGSVSTLTIQRTQQEDSAVYLCASSWLGREQYFGPGTRLTVT.

This clonotype was detected ten times or more. The J gene is TRBJ1-1, the V gene TRBV12-3 or TRBV12-4, with TRBD1 as a possible D gene (6 bases). This CDR3 spans 13 amino acids. V lost 7 bases to trimming and J lost 4 bases, with 13 bases between them. The CDR3 loop is CASTVKGGTEAFF. CDR3 DNA sequence: TGTGCCAGCACCGTGAAAGGGGGCACTGAAGCTTTCTTT.

This chain uses TRBV7-2 with TRBJ2-7; D assignment may be TRBD1 or TRBD2 (5 bases each). Germline values: CDR1 SGHTA, CDR2 FQGNSA. Trimming stripped 8 bases from V and 1 base from J, with 18 bases between. The CDR3 consists of 15 residues. The chain's CDR3 is CASGGMAGLSYEQYF. The CDR3 DNA sequence: TGTGCCAGCGGGGGTATGGCGGGCCTGTCCTACGAGCAGTACTTC.

The chain combines TRBV7-8 with TRBJ2-5, with D maybe TRBD2 (7 bases). CDR1 is SGHVS and CDR2 is FQNEAQ in the germline V gene. The V end was cut by 7 bases, the J end by 5 bases, with 17 bases between. CDR3 size: 14 residues. The CDR3 coding sequence is TGTGCCAGCATCTCAAAGGGGGGGCTTGAGACCCAGTACTTC. Its translation: CASISKGGLETQYF.

The chain has TRBV9 and TRBJ1-6; TRBD1 matches 7 bases. CDR1 is SGDLS and CDR2 is YYNGEE in the germline V gene. The CDR3 consists of 16 residues. V trimming: 3 bases; J trimming: 6 bases; junction bases outside the gene matches: 9. CDR3 coding DNA: TGTGCCAGCAGCGCAACCGGGACAGTAATTAATTCACCCCTCCACTTT. This codes for CASSATGTVINSPLHF.

This clonotype was counted ten times or more. The chain combines TRBV29-1 with TRBJ2-1, with 7 bases identical to TRBD2. This CDR3 comprises 16 residues. Germline-derived CDR1 and CDR2 are SQVTM and ANQGSEA. V was clipped by 1 base and J by 3 bases; unmatched bases: 9. The CDR3 protein is CSVEVGLAEYYNEQFF. CDR3 DNA sequence: TGCAGCGTTGAAGTAGGGCTAGCGGAGTACTACAATGAGCAGTTCTTC.

This clonotype was detected a few times. V and J are TRBV10-3 and TRBJ2-5; unclear D gene. V was shortened by 4 bases and J by 3 bases, with 6 bases between the two germline ends. Germline-derived CDR1 and CDR2 are ENHRY and SYGVKD. The CDR3 contains 12 residues. The CDR3 protein is CAISGKEETQYF. CDR3 sequence (DNA): TGTGCCATCAGTGGGAAGGAAGAGACCCAGTACTTC.

V is TRBV16 and J is TRBJ1-5, with D tentatively TRBD1 (5 bases). Looked up from germline, CDR1 is KGHSY and CDR2 is FQNENV. Trimming left V 1 base short and J 5 bases short, with 15 bases between. This CDR3 comprises 16 residues. The DNA of the CDR3 is TGTGCCAGCAGCCAATTTTCGATCCAGGGTCATCAGCCCCAGCATTTT. It is translated as CASSQFSIQGHQPQHF.

This clonotype was detected a few times. This chain links TRBV20-1 with TRBJ2-2, with a possible D match to TRBD1 (6 bases). This CDR3 is built from 15 residues. Germline V gene lookup returns CDR1 DFQATT and CDR2 SNEGSKA (reference sequence). V was trimmed by 1 base and J by 5 bases, leaving 14 bases between them. This CDR3 is CSARVAGVRTGELFF. DNA for the CDR3: TGCAGTGCTAGAGTTGCAGGGGTTCGGACCGGGGAGCTGTTTTTT.

This clonotype was seen at least ten times. This rearrangement joins TRBV6-5 to TRBJ2-7; the D is unclear. Per germline, CDR1 MNHEY and CDR2 SVGAGI. The V end lost 0 bases, the J end lost 1 base, and 10 bases lay between the germline ends. CDR3 length: 15 residues. CDR3 residues: CASSYSILGSYEQYF. CDR3 sequence (DNA): TGTGCCAGCAGTTACTCGATTTTAGGTTCCTACGAGCAGTACTTC.

This clonotype was seen only a few times. The V gene is TRBV20-1, the J gene TRBJ1-1; 7 bases fit TRBD1. V lost 7 bases and J lost 0; bases outside the gene matches: 8. The CDR3 consists of 14 residues. Germline CDR1 DFQATT, CDR2 SNEGSKA (reference sequence). The CDR3 bases are TGCAGTGTTTTTGGGACAGTCATGAACACTGAAGCTTTCTTT. Residues: CSVFGTVMNTEAFF.

This clonotype was counted between two and nine times. The rearrangement uses TRBV12-3 or TRBV12-4 and TRBJ1-1; D call uncertain. The CDR3 extends over 13 amino acids. Deletions cut 3 bases from V and 5 bases from J, with 10 bases between. In DNA, the CDR3 is TGTGCCAGCAGTTTTAGGACGGAAACTGAAGCTTTCTTT. Residues: CASSFRTETEAFF.

This clonotype was found a few times. This chain links TRBV7-9 with TRBJ1-2; TRBD1 matches 7 bases. The CDR3 totals 17 residues. Per germline, CDR1 SEHNR and CDR2 FQNEAQ (reference sequence). The V and J ends lost 10 bases and 2 bases, in that order; junction bases with no gene match: 19. CDR3 in amino acids: CATQPLLRQGPNYGYTF. The CDR3 nucleotides read TGTGCCACCCAACCCCTACTTCGACAGGGCCCCAACTATGGCTACACCTTC. Using reference TRBV7-9 and TRBJ1-2 for the parts outside the CDR3, the full variable domain is DTGVSQNPRHKITKRGQNVTFRCDPISEHNRLYWYRQTLGQGPEFLTYFQNEAQLEKSRLLSDRFSAERPKGSFSTLEIQRTEQGDSAMYLCATQPLLRQGPNYGYTFGSGTRLTVV.

This clonotype was counted a few times. The rearrangement joins TRBV18 to TRBJ2-2; 8 nucleotides align to TRBD1. This CDR3 contains 15 residues. CDR1 and CDR2 (germline): KGHSH, LQKENI. The junction had 12 bases not matched to a gene; V was cut back by 11 bases and J by 4 bases. This CDR3 reads CAGGTGPLSTGELFF. The CDR3 region has the DNA TGTGCCGGTGGGACAGGACCTCTTTCCACCGGGGAGCTGTTTTTT. Full variable domain (rest looked up from reference TRBV18 and TRBJ2-2): NAGVMQNPRHLVRRRGQEARLRCSPMKGHSHVYWYRQLPEEGLKFMVYLQKENIIDESGMPKERFSAEFPKEGPSILRIQQVVRGDSAAYFCAGGTGPLSTGELFFGEGSRLTVL.

The V call is TRBV11-2, the J call TRBJ2-7, with D unresolved. Trimming removed 6 bases at V and 0 bases at J, with 21 bases between. CDR1 is SGHAT and CDR2 is FQNNGV in the germline V gene. The CDR3 covers 17 residues. CDR3 bases: TGTGCCAGCAGATTTCCTTATGGCGGCCCCCGCTCCTACGAGCAGTACTTC. It translates to CASRFPYGGPRSYEQYF.

In its sample, this clonotype was seen a few times. Written as DNA, the CDR3 is TGTGCCAGCTCACCGCCGGGACAGAGGGAAGAGACCCAGTACTTC. Translated, it gives CASSPPGQREETQYF. The chain employs TRBV18 and TRBJ2-5, with TRBD1 matching 7 bases. J lost 3 bases, V lost 3 bases, and 7 bases had no gene match. In germline, CDR1 is KGHSH, CDR2 LQKENI. CDR3 length equals 15 residues.

This clonotype was picked up a small number of times. This rearrangement joins TRBV7-2 to TRBJ1-2; 8 bases are shared with TRBD1. Trimming removed 6 bases from V and 10 bases from J; junction bases left unmatched: 22. Germline values: CDR1 SGHTA, CDR2 FQGNSA. The CDR3 is 17 residues long. As DNA, the CDR3 is TGTGCCAGCAGTCCACAAGCCATCTGGTCAGGGGGCCCTCACTACACCTTC. It codes for CASSPQAIWSGGPHYTF.